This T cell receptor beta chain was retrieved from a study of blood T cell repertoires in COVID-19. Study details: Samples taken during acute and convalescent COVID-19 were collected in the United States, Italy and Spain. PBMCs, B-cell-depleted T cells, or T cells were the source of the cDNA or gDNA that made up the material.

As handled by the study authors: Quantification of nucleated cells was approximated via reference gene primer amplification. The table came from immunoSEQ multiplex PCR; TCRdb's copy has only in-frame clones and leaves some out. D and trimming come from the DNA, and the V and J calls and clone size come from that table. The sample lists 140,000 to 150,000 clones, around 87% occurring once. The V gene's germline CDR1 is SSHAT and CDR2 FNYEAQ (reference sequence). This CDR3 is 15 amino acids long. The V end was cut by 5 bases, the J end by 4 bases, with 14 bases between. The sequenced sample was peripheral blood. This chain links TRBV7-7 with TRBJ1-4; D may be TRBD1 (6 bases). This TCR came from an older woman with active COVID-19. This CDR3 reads CASSPTTGRNEKLFF. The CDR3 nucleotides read TGTGCCAGCAGCCCCACGACAGGCCGTAATGAAAAACTGTTTTTT. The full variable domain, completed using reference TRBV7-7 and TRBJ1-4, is GAGVSQSPRYKVTKRGQDVTLRCDPISSHATLYWYQQALGQGPEFLTYFNYEAQPDKSGLPSDRFSAERPEGSISTLTIQRTEQRDSAMYRCASSPTTGRNEKLFFGSGTQLSVL.